The 30 T cell receptor beta chains presented below share a single source sample, sequenced in a study of patients and donors after allogeneic stem cell transplantation. TCRdb re-analysed the RT-PCR reads in MiXCR, keeping a single row per CDR3 protein. This repertoire shows hundreds of thousands of distinct CDR3 sequences, approximately 16% found once; its top ten account for around 6.8%. The sequenced material came from blood, either unsorted or a sorted T cell fraction (not recorded which). These receptors all come from a human donor who was either an allogeneic HSCT recipient or a stem cell or donor lymphocyte infusion donor (not recorded which). It is not recorded whose cells these are; they may come from a transplant donor.

Comments on this clonotype: Relative to the germline gene, one junction end is altered; a read error may explain this. This chain connects TRBV11-2 to TRBJ2-7; possible D gene TRBD1, 5 bases. CDR1 SGHAT and CDR2 FQNNGV come from the germline V gene. This CDR3 has 12 amino acids. Written as DNA, the CDR3 is TGTGCCAGCAGCTTAACAGGTTCCTCGCTGTTCTTC. It yields the protein CASSLTGSSLFF.

The chain uses TRBV19 and TRBJ1-2; D may be TRBD1 (6 bases). The germline CDR1 and CDR2 sequences are LNHDA and SQIVND (reference sequence). Deletions cut 3 bases from V and 2 bases from J, with 19 bases between. CDR3 length: 17 residues. CDR3 in DNA: TGTGCCAGTAGTATCCCCACCTTACAGGGAGGGAACTATGGCTACACCTTC. Its translation: CASSIPTLQGGNYGYTF.

This clonotype was detected many times. The J gene is TRBJ1-3, the V gene TRBV12-3 or TRBV12-4, with no clear D. V lost 8 bases and J 0 bases, leaving 2 bases between the germline ends. The length of the CDR3 is 11 residues. The CDR3 DNA sequence: TGTGCCAGCGGCTCTGGAAACACCATATATTTT. The encoded protein is CASGSGNTIYF.

This clonotype was recorded at least ten times. The chain has TRBV24-1 and TRBJ2-3, with D maybe TRBD2 (5 bases). Germline CDR1 is KGHDR and CDR2 is SFDVKD. The V and J ends lost 3 bases and 4 bases respectively, with 13 bases between them. The CDR3 has 15 amino acids. For the CDR3, the DNA is TGTGCCACCAGTGATATGGGTCCGGAGGCAGATACGCAGTATTTT. Its protein is CATSDMGPEADTQYF.

This clonotype came up a few times. The rearrangement links TRBV6-1 to TRBJ2-3, with 10 bases fitting TRBD2. The CDR3 runs to 17 residues. V trimming: 4 bases; J trimming: 4 bases; junction bases outside the gene matches: 11. In germline, CDR1 is MNHNS, CDR2 SASEGT. CDR3 DNA: TGTGCCAGCAGTGCCTTCTCTAGCGGGAGACGGCCAGATACGCAGTATTTT. Its translation: CASSAFSSGRRPDTQYF.

CDR3 bases: TGTGCCATTGCGACAGCCTCCTACAATGAGCAGTTCTTC. Amino acids: CAIATASYNEQFF. The chain is built from TRBV27 and TRBJ2-1, with a possible D match to TRBD1 (5 bases). V dropped 10 bases and J dropped 0 bases, with 10 bases sitting between them. In germline, CDR1 is MNHEY, CDR2 SMNVEV (reference sequence). This CDR3 contains 13 residues.

This clonotype was observed at least ten times. The chain links TRBV6-2 or TRBV6-3 to TRBJ2-2; tentatively, D is TRBD1 (5 bases). V was cut by 5 bases and J by 5 bases, with 9 bases left in between. Germline V CDR1 and CDR2: MNHEY, SVGEGT. CDR3 size: 13 residues. The CDR3 sequence: CASSPQGTGELFF. The CDR3 DNA reads TGTGCCAGCAGTCCTCAGGGTACCGGGGAGCTGTTTTTT.

V is TRBV5-8 and J is TRBJ2-7; D unclear. Germline V lookup: CDR1 SGHTS, CDR2 YDEGEE. The CDR3 spans 10 residues. V lost 5 bases and J 7 bases, leaving 7 bases between the germline ends. CDR3 bases: TGTGCCAGCAGATGGGAAGAGCAGTACTTC. It is translated as CASRWEEQYF.

V gene TRBV11-2 combines with J gene TRBJ2-5; no definite D call. Germline-derived CDR1 and CDR2 are SGHAT and FQNNGV. With 5 bases removed from V and 5 bases from J, the gap between germline ends came to 12 bases. This CDR3 is 13 amino acids long. The CDR3 DNA reads TGTGCCAGCAGCCCCTTCTCGCCCGAGACCCAGTACTTC. Its translation: CASSPFSPETQYF.

The rearrangement links TRBV7-6 to TRBJ1-1; TRBD1 matches 8 bases. Trimming removed 8 bases from V and 1 base from J; junction bases left unmatched: 3. The CDR3 is made up of 13 amino acids. CDR1 is SGHVS, CDR2 FNYEAQ, per germline. CDR3 in amino acids: CASGQGRNTEAFF. DNA of the CDR3: TGTGCCAGCGGACAGGGACGGAACACTGAAGCTTTCTTT.

The V and J genes are TRBV7-6 and TRBJ2-5; D may be TRBD1 (6 bases). The V gene's germline CDR1 is SGHVS and CDR2 FNYEAQ. Deletions cut 5 bases from V and 4 bases from J, with 17 bases between. The CDR3 runs to 15 residues. The DNA for the CDR3 is TGTGCCAGCAGCGCTAGACTGGGGGCCGGAGAGACCCAGTACTTC. Protein: CASSARLGAGETQYF.

Only a few counts were recorded for this clonotype. The rearrangement links TRBV20-1 to TRBJ2-3; D not resolved. Germline-derived CDR1 and CDR2 are DFQATT and SNEGSKA (reference sequence). Trimming stripped 0 bases from V and 4 bases from J, with 14 bases between. This CDR3 is 15 amino acids long. CDR3 loop: CSARDRGSRADTQYF. CDR3 in DNA: TGCAGTGCTAGAGATCGAGGTAGTCGGGCAGATACGCAGTATTTT.

The CDR3 is CSAPDQGKQKLFF. CDR3 bases: TGCAGTGCCCCTGACCAGGGGAAGCAAAAACTGTTTTTT. The chain is built from TRBV20-1 and TRBJ1-4, with a possible D match to TRBD1 (6 bases). Trimming cost V 6 bases and J 9 bases, with 17 bases left between them. The CDR3 consists of 13 residues. Germline V gene lookup returns CDR1 DFQATT and CDR2 SNEGSKA (reference sequence).

This chain connects TRBV6-5 to TRBJ2-6; 8 positions match TRBD1. The CDR3 is 15 amino acids. Germline values: CDR1 MNHEY, CDR2 SVGAGI. The ends lost 2 bases at V and 7 bases at J; junction bases unmatched: 4. The CDR3 here is CASSYRQGFANVLTF. The CDR3 DNA follows: TGTGCCAGCAGTTACCGACAGGGGTTTGCCAACGTCCTGACTTTC.

V and J are TRBV20-1 and TRBJ2-1, with 16 nucleotides matching TRBD2. The CDR3 loop spans 21 amino acids. V lost 3 bases, J lost 4 bases, and 18 bases stayed unmatched. CDR1 and CDR2 (germline): DFQATT, SNEGSKA (reference sequence). CDR3 nucleotide sequence: TGCAGTGCTAGTACATACGACAGACCGGGACTAGCGGGAGGGTGGTACAATGAGCAGTTCTTC. It codes for CSASTYDRPGLAGGWYNEQFF.

This clonotype occurred a few times. The chain links TRBV6-2 or TRBV6-3 to TRBJ1-5; a possible D gene is TRBD1 (6 bases). V was shortened by 0 bases and J by 3 bases, with 12 bases between the two germline ends. There are 16 residues in the CDR3. Looked up from germline, CDR1 is MNHEY and CDR2 is SVGEGT. In nucleotides, the CDR3 is TGTGCCAGCAGTTACTCAGCAGGGGCTCCCAATCAGCCCCAGCATTTT. Protein sequence: CASSYSAGAPNQPQHF.

The chain combines TRBV6-1 with TRBJ2-7, with D possibly being TRBD1 (6 bases). The CDR3 runs to 13 residues. Germline V gene data show CDR1 as MNHNS and CDR2 as SASEGT. V was shortened by 5 bases and J by 6 bases, with 14 bases between the two germline ends. DNA for the CDR3: TGTGCCAGCAGTCAGACACAGGGATTCGAGCAGTACTTC. Amino acids: CASSQTQGFEQYF.

This clonotype was seen a few times. The chain couples TRBV2 to TRBJ2-2; 7 bases are shared with TRBD1. V lost 2 bases, J lost 2 bases, and 5 bases stayed unmatched. The CDR3 covers 16 residues. Per the germline V gene, CDR1 is SNHLY and CDR2 is FYNNEI. CDR3: CASSEMGQINTGELFF. The CDR3 DNA is TGTGCCAGCAGTGAAATGGGACAGATCAACACCGGGGAGCTGTTTTTT.

This chain connects TRBV19 to TRBJ1-6; no definite D call. The germline V gene encodes CDR1 LNHDA and CDR2 SQIVND (reference sequence). The CDR3 length is 17 residues. Between the trimmed V and J ends, which lost 0 bases and 4 bases, there was a span of 13 bases. The CDR3 reads CASSIEAWPRYNSPLHF. CDR3 nucleotides: TGTGCCAGTAGTATAGAAGCGTGGCCGCGATATAATTCACCCCTCCACTTT. Combining the CDR3 with reference TRBV19 and TRBJ1-6 gives the whole variable domain DGGITQSPKYLFRKEGQNVTLSCEQNLNHDAMYWYRQDPGQGLRLIYYSQIVNDFQKGDIAEGYSVSREKKESFPLTVTSAQKNPTAFYLCASSIEAWPRYNSPLHFGNGTRLTVT.

The table lists this clonotype with a few counts. The chain uses TRBV4-1 and TRBJ1-2; D is possibly TRBD1 (5 bases). The CDR3 covers 14 residues. CDR1 is MGHRA, CDR2 YSYEKL, per germline. The V gene lost 6 bases and the J gene lost 2 bases, with 13 bases spanning the gap. The CDR3 here is CASSQPGRNYGYTF. CDR3 nucleotides: TGCGCCAGCAGTCAACCGGGACGGAACTATGGCTACACCTTC.

To note about this clonotype: This may be a read error, as it is one base from a much larger clone. The chain couples TRBV12-3 or TRBV12-4 to TRBJ2-7, with D tentatively TRBD2 (5 bases). This CDR3 is built from 14 residues. CDR3 sequence reads: CASSLAGDVYVQYF. CDR3 nucleotides: TGTGCCAGCAGTTTAGCGGGAGATGTCTACGTGCAGTACTTC.

This clonotype was detected a few times. The genes are TRBV20-1 and TRBJ2-3; 11 bases map to TRBD2. Per the germline V gene, CDR1 is DFQATT and CDR2 is SNEGSKA (reference sequence). The ends lost 3 bases at V and 7 bases at J; junction bases unmatched: 3. This CDR3 is built from 13 residues. CDR3 amino acids: CSASPSGRHTQYF. CDR3 in DNA: TGCAGTGCTAGTCCTAGCGGGAGGCATACGCAGTATTTT.

This clonotype was observed a few times. This chain joins TRBV9 and TRBJ2-4, with TRBD1 identical over 7 bases. Unmatched junction bases numbered 3, after V lost 3 bases and J lost 3 bases. Germline V gene data show CDR1 as SGDLS and CDR2 as YYNGEE. This CDR3 spans 14 amino acids. CDR3: CASSGQGDKNIQYF. The DNA for the CDR3 is TGTGCCAGCAGCGGACAGGGAGACAAAAACATTCAGTACTTC.

This clonotype appeared a few times. This chain connects TRBV9 to TRBJ1-2, with 7 bases fitting TRBD1. The CDR3 extends over 17 amino acids. The V gene end was trimmed by 2 bases and the J gene end by 0 bases; junction bases not matched to a gene: 10. Germline assignment: CDR1 SGDLS and CDR2 YYNGEE. The CDR3 nucleotides read TGTGCCAGCAGCGTCTCCCGGGACAGACTTACTAACTATGGCTACACCTTC. Translated, it gives CASSVSRDRLTNYGYTF.

This clonotype has just a few counts. The CDR3 region is CATSDGTGEIYNEQFF. The CDR3 DNA follows: TGTGCCACCAGTGATGGGACAGGGGAGATTTACAATGAGCAGTTCTTC. The chain carries TRBV24-1 and TRBJ2-1, with 10 positions matching TRBD1. V lost 3 bases to trimming and J lost 4 bases; unmatched junction nucleotides: 5. The CDR3 totals 16 residues. Germline V lookup: CDR1 KGHDR, CDR2 SFDVKD.

In DNA form, the CDR3 reads TGTGCCAGCAGTGAAGGGGGGAGCAATCAGCCCCAGCATTTT. Translation: CASSEGGSNQPQHF. The V call is TRBV2, the J call TRBJ1-5, with D perhaps TRBD1 (5 bases). V lost 1 base and J lost 1, with 5 bases in between. The CDR3 has 14 residues. Per the germline V gene, CDR1 is SNHLY and CDR2 is FYNNEI.

This clonotype was picked up a small number of times. This chain connects TRBV2 to TRBJ1-2; possibly TRBD1 for D (5 bases). Trimming removed 6 bases from V and 0 bases from J, with 11 bases in between. Germline V gene sequence: CDR1 SNHLY, CDR2 FYNNEI. The CDR3 has 14 residues. The CDR3 bases are TGTGCCAGCAGAAGGGGACCCGCTAACTATGGCTACACCTTC. This translates into CASRRGPANYGYTF.

There are a few counts of this clonotype. J is TRBJ2-2 and V is TRBV7-9; tentative D call: TRBD2 (5 bases). The CDR3 loop spans 14 amino acids. Germline CDR1 reads SEHNR; CDR2 reads FQNEAQ (reference sequence). Trimming cost V 8 bases and J 7 bases, with 17 bases left between them. CDR3 in amino acids: CASSSRTGVGELFF. The CDR3 DNA follows: TGTGCCAGCTCCTCCCGAACCGGGGTCGGGGAGCTGTTTTTT.

The chain has TRBV4-2 and TRBJ2-1, with TRBD1 matching over 7 bases. This CDR3 has 16 residues. Germline V gene data show CDR1 as LGHNA and CDR2 as YNFKEQ. J was trimmed by 4 bases and V by 4 bases; bases with no gene match: 10. CDR3: CASSPREDRLYNEQFF. The CDR3 DNA reads TGTGCCAGCAGCCCACGAGAGGACAGGTTATACAATGAGCAGTTCTTC.

This clonotype was detected ten times or more. The chain uses TRBV10-2 and TRBJ2-7; 11 bases fit TRBD2. Losses at the gene ends were 9 bases for V and 3 bases for J; bases not matched to a gene: 7. Per the germline V gene, CDR1 is WSHSY and CDR2 is SAAADI. CDR3 length equals 14 residues. In DNA form, the CDR3 reads TGCGCCAGTACGACTAGCGGGGCCCTCTACGAGCAGTACTTC. As protein: CASTTSGALYEQYF.